The present T cell receptor beta chain was sequenced within a study of T cells after yellow fever vaccination. Trimming stripped 5 bases from V and 4 bases from J, with 8 bases between. CDR1 is GTSNPN, CDR2 SVGIG, per germline (reference sequence). This CDR3 comprises 11 residues. Template switching with 5'RACE generated the TCR cDNA and added a universal primer site and UMIs. TCRdb fed the 5' RACE reads into MiXCR, producing one record per CDR3 protein. The data hold 100,000 to 150,000 distinct CDR3 sequences, with 8.9% observed a single time. V gene TRBV30 combines with J gene TRBJ1-2; D uncertain. The sample in question was CD8+ T cells sorted from PBMCs, obtained on the day of the yellow fever booster vaccination. The sequence was collected from a man aged 18 to 29 who received the YFV17D yellow fever vaccine. CDR3 sequence reads: CAWEGIYGYTF. CDR3 nucleotide sequence: TGTGCCTGGGAGGGCATCTATGGCTACACCTTC.